Shown below are 25 T cell receptor beta chains from a single sample sequenced in a study of long-term antiretroviral therapy in people with HIV. Survey-level immunoSEQ v3.0 assays were run. Repertoires were generated with immunoSEQ multiplex PCR, while TCRdb's copy carries only in-frame clones and drops some. This sample carries approximately 25,000 clones, 70% to 90% of them seen once, and the ten largest clones take 8% to 9%. This material consisted of unsorted PBMCs, taken 4.7 to 5 years after starting antiretroviral therapy. These receptors were collected from a man aged 40-49 years with HIV.

This sequence joins TRBV29-1 and TRBJ2-7, with unresolved D. V gave up 4 bases and J gave up 0 bases, with 10 bases separating them. The CDR3 length is 13 residues. From germline, CDR1 is SQVTM and CDR2 ANQGSEA. The CDR3 nucleotides are TGCAGCGTTGGTCCGGCTAGCTCCTACGAGCAGTACTTC. The encoded protein is CSVGPASSYEQYF.

J is TRBJ2-2 and V is TRBV6-1, with D possibly TRBD1 on 5 matching bases. Germline CDR1 and CDR2: MNHNS and SASEGT. V shed 4 bases and J shed 6 bases, with 12 bases lying between them. The CDR3 extends over 14 amino acids. CDR3 DNA sequence: TGTGCCAGCAGTGCTACAGGACGGGCCGGGGAGCTGTTTTTT. It codes for CASSATGRAGELFF.

This clone was found a few times. The chain couples TRBV29-1 to TRBJ1-3; no firm D call. Looked up from germline, CDR1 is SQVTM and CDR2 is ANQGSEA. This CDR3 has 12 amino acids. The V end lost 3 bases, the J end lost 0 bases, and 3 bases lay between the germline ends. CDR3: CSVDSSGNTIYF. CDR3 sequence (DNA): TGCAGCGTTGATAGCTCTGGAAACACCATATATTTT. The full variable domain, with the rest looked up from reference TRBV29-1 and TRBJ1-3, is SAVISQKPSRDICQRGTSLTIQCQVDSQVTMMFWYRQQPGQSLTLIATANQGSEATYESGFVIDKFPISRPNLTFSTLTVSNMSPEDSSIYLCSVDSSGNTIYFGEGSWLTVV.

The V gene is TRBV29-1, the J gene TRBJ2-2; D remains ambiguous. V lost 6 bases and J 3 bases, leaving 5 bases between the germline ends. Germline lookup yields CDR1 SQVTM and CDR2 ANQGSEA. CDR3 length: 11 amino acids. The CDR3 reads CSVADTGELFF. As DNA, the CDR3 is TGCAGCGTGGCCGACACCGGGGAGCTGTTTTTT.

This chain uses TRBV28 with TRBJ2-7; no firm D call. Germline V gene sequence: CDR1 MDHEN, CDR2 SYDVKM. The CDR3 spans 13 residues. V was cut by 6 bases and J by 2 bases, with 11 bases left in between. CDR3 coding DNA: TGTGCCAGCAGCCTTCGCGGACCCTACGAGCAGTACTTC. It specifies CASSLRGPYEQYF.

The gene calls are TRBV27 and TRBJ1-4; D remains unclear. This CDR3 is 17 amino acids long. CDR1 is MNHEY and CDR2 is SMNVEV in the germline V gene (reference sequence). Trimming took off 3 bases at V and 0 bases at J, with 14 bases between the two ends. Written as DNA, the CDR3 is TGTGCCAGCAGTTTGATGAGCAGTCTCTCAACTAATGAAAAACTGTTTTTT. It translates to CASSLMSSLSTNEKLFF.

The chain has TRBV30 and TRBJ1-1, with D possibly matching TRBD1 (5 bases). The germline gives CDR1 GTSNPN, CDR2 SVGIG (reference sequence). The CDR3 is made up of 13 amino acids. With 4 bases removed from V and 3 bases from J, the gap between germline ends came to 12 bases. CDR3 in amino acids: CAWKHGGDTEAFF. The CDR3 bases are TGTGCCTGGAAGCACGGAGGGGACACTGAAGCTTTCTTT.

The chain couples TRBV18 to TRBJ1-1; D unresolved. Germline CDR1 and CDR2: KGHSH and LQKENI. V was clipped by 5 bases and J by 4 bases, with 11 bases between them. The length of the CDR3 is 13 residues. The CDR3 bases are TGTGCCAGCTCAGGTGTGGAGGGCACTGAAGCTTTCTTT. It translates to CASSGVEGTEAFF.

The gene calls are TRBV7-9 and TRBJ2-3; TRBD2 aligns across 8 bases. V shed 5 bases, J shed 2 bases, and the junction held 9 bases outside the gene matches. This CDR3 spans 16 amino acids. Germline CDR1 reads SEHNR; CDR2 reads FQNEAQ (reference sequence). CDR3 bases: TGTGCCAGCAGCGATCTAGCGGGTTTGTACACAGATACGCAGTATTTT. Translated: CASSDLAGLYTDTQYF.

The chain combines TRBV14 with TRBJ2-7, with 12 bases aligning to TRBD2. V shed 5 bases and J 3 bases; nucleotides not matched to a gene: 5. Germline V gene data show CDR1 as SGHDN and CDR2 as FVKESK. CDR3 length: 15 residues. In DNA, the CDR3 is TGTGCCAGCAGCAAGACTAGCGGGAGCATCTACGAGCAGTACTTC. It codes for CASSKTSGSIYEQYF.

V usage is TRBV30 and J usage is TRBJ1-4; D is ambiguous. CDR1 is GTSNPN, CDR2 SVGIG, per germline (reference sequence). This CDR3 is built from 13 residues. Trimming stripped 1 base from V and 7 bases from J, with 10 bases between. The CDR3: CAWSGGMAEKLFF. The CDR3 DNA reads TGTGCCTGGAGTGGGGGAATGGCTGAAAAACTGTTTTTT.

The chain's CDR3 is CASSVGRTGDGYTF. The DNA for the CDR3 is TGTGCCAGCAGTGTAGGAAGGACAGGGGATGGCTACACCTTC. The chain carries TRBV2 and TRBJ1-2, with TRBD1 identical over 9 bases. The CDR3 runs 14 residues. The germline V gene has CDR1 SNHLY and CDR2 FYNNEI. With 4 bases clipped from V and 6 bases from J, the junction kept 6 bases outside the gene matches.

V gene TRBV28 combines with J gene TRBJ2-7; TRBD1 agrees at 7 bases. Looked up from germline, CDR1 is MDHEN and CDR2 is SYDVKM. The V gene end was trimmed by 2 bases and the J gene end by 1 base; junction bases not matched to a gene: 5. This CDR3 is built from 15 residues. This CDR3 reads CASSLDPGQSYEQYF. For the CDR3, the DNA is TGTGCCAGCAGTTTAGACCCGGGACAGTCCTACGAGCAGTACTTC.

This chain connects TRBV18 to TRBJ1-1; 7 nucleotides line up with TRBD1. This CDR3 is built from 13 residues. In germline, CDR1 is KGHSH, CDR2 LQKENI. Trimming took 2 bases from V and 6 from J; bases not matched to a gene: 3. CDR3 sequence (DNA): TGTGCCAGCTCACCAGACAGGGCGGCTGAAGCTTTCTTT. Protein product: CASSPDRAAEAFF.

J is TRBJ2-7 and V is TRBV27; D gene ambiguous. V was cut by 3 bases and J by 1 base, with 7 bases left in between. The CDR3 is 13 residues long. The germline CDR1 and CDR2 sequences are MNHEY and SMNVEV (reference sequence). The CDR3: CASSFSASYEQYF. The CDR3 DNA is TGTGCCAGCAGTTTCTCAGCGTCCTACGAGCAGTACTTC.

The chain joins TRBV28 to TRBJ2-7, with 8 bases fitting TRBD2. The CDR3 loop spans 13 amino acids. Germline lookup yields CDR1 MDHEN and CDR2 SYDVKM. V was clipped by 5 bases and J by 7 bases; unmatched bases: 7. The CDR3 protein is CASSLPGGQEQYF. In DNA, the CDR3 is TGTGCCAGCAGTCTTCCGGGGGGGCAGGAGCAGTACTTC.

V usage is TRBV19 and J usage is TRBJ1-3; perhaps TRBD1 as D (5 bases). V lost 7 bases and J lost 4, with 23 bases in between. From germline, CDR1 is LNHDA and CDR2 SQIVND (reference sequence). The CDR3 totals 17 residues. CDR3 sequence (DNA): TGTGCCAGTACCACCACCGGGTGGGGCGTCGAGGGAAACACCATATATTTT. Translated: CASTTTGWGVEGNTIYF.

The genes are TRBV9 and TRBJ2-7, with 13 bases aligning to TRBD2. Germline CDR1 is SGDLS and CDR2 is YYNGEE. This CDR3 is built from 14 residues. The V and J ends lost 4 bases and 6 bases, in that order; junction bases with no gene match: 4. The CDR3 sequence: CASSLGTSGTEQYF. Here the CDR3 DNA reads TGTGCCAGCAGCCTCGGGACTAGCGGGACCGAGCAGTACTTC.

A single count supports this clone. The chain joins TRBV5-8 to TRBJ2-7; 11 nucleotides match TRBD1. Per germline, CDR1 SGHTS and CDR2 YDEGEE. V lost 0 bases and J lost 3; bases outside the gene matches: 2. The CDR3 loop spans 15 amino acids. The CDR3 is CASSLGGTGGYEQYF. CDR3 coding DNA: TGTGCCAGCAGCTTGGGCGGGACAGGGGGCTACGAGCAGTACTTC.

This clone has just one count. This chain connects TRBV2 to TRBJ2-7; tentative D call: TRBD2 (5 bases). The CDR3 is made up of 12 amino acids. V lost 6 bases, J lost 3 bases, and 9 bases lay in between. Germline CDR1 is SNHLY and CDR2 is FYNNEI. CDR3 sequence reads: CASRGRDYEQYF. CDR3 sequence (DNA): TGTGCCAGCAGGGGCCGGGACTACGAGCAGTACTTC.

The chain recombines TRBV19 with TRBJ2-7; possible D gene TRBD1, 5 bases. This CDR3 is built from 14 residues. With 5 bases removed from V and 1 base from J, the gap between germline ends came to 12 bases. Germline V CDR1 and CDR2: LNHDA, SQIVND (reference sequence). CDR3 sequence: CASSSRTNSYEQYF. CDR3 sequence (DNA): TGTGCCAGTAGTTCTCGGACAAATTCCTACGAGCAGTACTTC.

This clone has just one count. The chain couples TRBV13 to TRBJ2-3; perhaps TRBD2 as D (5 bases). CDR3 size: 16 residues. Germline-derived CDR1 and CDR2 are PRHDT and FYEKMQ (reference sequence). The V gene lost 0 bases and the J gene lost 10 bases, with 20 bases spanning the gap. Written as DNA, the CDR3 is TGTGCCAGCAGCTTAGGCCTCGGCGGGTCCCAATCCGCGCAGTATTTT. Translating gives CASSLGLGGSQSAQYF.

V gene TRBV29-1 combines with J gene TRBJ1-2; maybe TRBD1 (5 bases). This CDR3 spans 17 amino acids. Trimming cost V 7 bases and J 0 bases, with 24 bases left between them. The germline CDR1 and CDR2 sequences are SQVTM and ANQGSEA. The CDR3 DNA is TGCAGCGCGAATCCGACAGCGAGTATTAATACTAACTATGGCTACACCTTC. As protein: CSANPTASINTNYGYTF.

The V call is TRBV4-1, the J call TRBJ1-2; TRBD1 aligns across 9 bases. The CDR3 length is 13 residues. V shed 8 bases and J 3 bases; nucleotides not matched to a gene: 4. In germline, CDR1 is MGHRA, CDR2 YSYEKL. The CDR3 DNA is TGCGCCAGCGGGACAGGGTCAGACTATGGCTACACCTTC. This encodes CASGTGSDYGYTF.

The chain carries TRBV7-6 and TRBJ2-2; D remains unclear. Trimming stripped 4 bases from V and 7 bases from J, with 7 bases between. The CDR3 sequence is 12 residues long. Germline assignment: CDR1 SGHVS and CDR2 FNYEAQ. For the CDR3, the DNA is TGTGCCAGCAGCTCCTCTATCGGGGAGCTGTTTTTT. Protein product: CASSSSIGELFF.